These 25 T cell receptor beta chains originate from one sample sequenced in a study of vaccination effects on CD4 cells after COVID-19. No antigen is known for these receptors. Using viral peptide pools, the ViraFEST assay grew out antigen-specific CD4+ T cells prior to sequencing. Culture proceeded for nine to ten days, and CD4+ T cells were then isolated. The individual was infected with SARS-CoV-2 between March and December 2020, as confirmed by PCR. Using immunoSEQ multiplex PCR, the repertoire was profiled, and TCRdb retains in-frame clones only, with some absent. The data hold around 47,000 clones, with around 79% observed a single time. Sequenced here: CD4+ T cells from PBMCs cultured with a peptide pool, sampled before COVID-19 vaccination. All receptors come from a human donor who had a prior SARS-CoV-2 infection.

The V gene is TRBV19, the J gene TRBJ1-4; TRBD1 matches at 9 bases. Germline V lookup: CDR1 LNHDA, CDR2 SQIVND (reference sequence). There are 19 residues in the CDR3. Trimming cost V 5 bases and J 7 bases; bases outside gene matches: 20. The CDR3, as DNA: TGTGCCAGTAGTGCGTATGGACAGGGGATCTCCGGTCCTACTGAAAAACTGTTTTTT. Protein sequence: CASSAYGQGISGPTEKLFF. Supplemented by reference TRBV19 and TRBJ1-4, the full variable domain reads DGGITQSPKYLFRKEGQNVTLSCEQNLNHDAMYWYRQDPGQGLRLIYYSQIVNDFQKGDIAEGYSVSREKKESFPLTVTSAQKNPTAFYLCASSAYGQGISGPTEKLFFGSGTQLSVL.

This clone was recorded a few times. The chain couples TRBV20-1 to TRBJ2-5, with TRBD2 matching 7 bases. V was clipped by 3 bases and J by 0 bases; unmatched bases: 4. The CDR3 length is 14 residues. Germline values: CDR1 DFQATT, CDR2 SNEGSKA (reference sequence). In nucleotides, the CDR3 is TGCAGTGCTAGTGGCGGGGGAAACCAAGAGACCCAGTACTTC. Translated, it gives CSASGGGNQETQYF.

CDR3 in amino acids: CSVGVAGRETQYF. CDR3 DNA sequence: TGCAGCGTTGGTGTAGCGGGACGAGAGACCCAGTACTTC. This chain joins TRBV29-1 and TRBJ2-5; 8 nucleotides match TRBD2. This CDR3 comprises 13 residues. Germline CDR1 reads SQVTM; CDR2 reads ANQGSEA. The trim removed 4 bases at V and 4 bases at J, leaving 5 bases unmatched. Full variable domain (rest looked up from reference TRBV29-1 and TRBJ2-5): SAVISQKPSRDICQRGTSLTIQCQVDSQVTMMFWYRQQPGQSLTLIATANQGSEATYESGFVIDKFPISRPNLTFSTLTVSNMSPEDSSIYLCSVGVAGRETQYFGPGTRLLVL.

V gene TRBV7-2 combines with J gene TRBJ1-2; 7 bases align to TRBD1. There are 15 residues in the CDR3. Germline CDR1 SGHTA, CDR2 FQGNSA. Germline trimming cut 5 bases from V and 2 bases from J; bases unmatched to any gene: 8. The CDR3 region is CASSAQGQINYGYTF. As DNA, the CDR3 is TGTGCCAGCAGCGCGCAGGGACAGATCAACTATGGCTACACCTTC.

This chain links TRBV13 with TRBJ2-1; TRBD2 matches 7 bases. The germline V gene encodes CDR1 PRHDT and CDR2 FYEKMQ (reference sequence). J lost 6 bases, V lost 5 bases, and 13 bases had no gene match. The CDR3 is 16 residues long. The CDR3 is CASSHPTSKFGNEQFF. As DNA, the CDR3 is TGTGCCAGCAGCCATCCGACTAGCAAGTTCGGCAATGAGCAGTTCTTC. Filled out from reference TRBV13 and TRBJ2-1, the complete variable domain reads AAGVIQSPRHLIKEKRETATLKCYPIPRHDTVYWYQQGPGQDPQFLISFYEKMQSDKGSIPDRFSAQQFSDYHSELNMSSLELGDSALYFCASSHPTSKFGNEQFFGPGTRLTVL.

The gene calls are TRBV5-1 and TRBJ1-3; the D is unclear. The germline gives CDR1 SGHRS, CDR2 YFSETQ. V was cut by 4 bases and J by 1 base, with 12 bases left in between. There are 15 residues in the CDR3. The CDR3, as DNA: TGCGCCAGCAGCGAAATGAGTGATTCTGGAAACACCATATATTTT. This codes for CASSEMSDSGNTIYF.

The chain employs TRBV24-1 and TRBJ1-5; D unresolved. Germline CDR1 reads KGHDR; CDR2 reads SFDVKD. The CDR3 is 13 residues long. Trimming cost V 9 bases and J 3 bases, with 11 bases left between them. CDR3 nucleotides: TGTGCCACCCAGGTGACAAACAATCAGCCCCAGCATTTT. Protein sequence: CATQVTNNQPQHF.

The chain joins TRBV19 to TRBJ1-1, with 7 nucleotides matching TRBD1. The CDR3 extends over 14 amino acids. Germline loops: CDR1 LNHDA, CDR2 SQIVND (reference sequence). V was clipped by 5 bases and J by 12 bases; unmatched bases: 15. CDR3 in amino acids: CASSYLNRDRSTFF. In nucleotides, the CDR3 is TGTGCCAGTAGTTACCTAAACCGGGACAGATCAACTTTCTTT. The complete variable domain, with remaining parts taken from reference TRBV19 and TRBJ1-1, reads DGGITQSPKYLFRKEGQNVTLSCEQNLNHDAMYWYRQDPGQGLRLIYYSQIVNDFQKGDIAEGYSVSREKKESFPLTVTSAQKNPTAFYLCASSYLNRDRSTFFGQGTRLTVV.

The chain links TRBV5-6 to TRBJ2-1, with 7 bases identical to TRBD1. Germline V gene lookup returns CDR1 SGHDT and CDR2 YYEEEE. The CDR3 contains 15 residues. Losses at the gene ends were 3 bases for V and 4 bases for J; bases not matched to a gene: 7. CDR3 sequence reads: CASSSSGQVYNEQFF. CDR3 in DNA: TGTGCCAGCAGCTCGAGTGGACAGGTTTACAATGAGCAGTTCTTC.

This clone was recorded once. The chain is built from TRBV18 and TRBJ1-4; D gene ambiguous. CDR1 is KGHSH and CDR2 is LQKENI in the germline V gene. This CDR3 has 14 amino acids. The ends were cut back, 1 base at V and 6 bases at J, with 9 bases in the middle. The CDR3 is CASSPLGFDEKLFF. The CDR3 nucleotides read TGTGCCAGCTCACCACTGGGGTTCGATGAAAAACTGTTTTTT.

This clone was observed a handful of times. This sequence joins TRBV30 and TRBJ1-5; the match to TRBD1 covers 10 bases. Germline lookup yields CDR1 GTSNPN and CDR2 SVGIG (reference sequence). This CDR3 spans 15 amino acids. V shed 1 base, J shed 6 bases, and the junction held 6 bases outside the gene matches. CDR3 in DNA: TGTGCCTGGAGTGCCCGGGACAGGGGTATTCAGCCCCAGCATTTT. The encoded protein is CAWSARDRGIQPQHF.

Concerning this clone itself: Sequence at one end of the junction differs from germline and may be a read error. The gene calls are TRBV5-5 and TRBJ2-3; 7 bases match TRBD2. The germline CDR1 and CDR2 sequences are SGHKS and YYEKEE (reference sequence). The CDR3 length is 15 residues. CDR3 protein: CASTLGGVSTDTQYF. The CDR3 nucleotides are TGTGCCAGCACCTTGGGAGGGGTAAGCACAGATACGCAGTATTTT.

The chain is built from TRBV3-1 (or the pseudogene TRBV3-2) and TRBJ2-2; D is possibly TRBD1 or TRBD2 (5 bases each). V lost 3 bases to trimming and J lost 0 bases, with 11 bases between them. Germline CDR1 LGHDT, CDR2 YNNKEL (reference sequence). The CDR3 covers 16 residues. CDR3 nucleotides: TGTGCCAGCAGCCAGGGGACCGGGACGAACACCGGGGAGCTGTTTTTT. As protein: CASSQGTGTNTGELFF.

This clone is a singleton in its sample. J is TRBJ1-3 and V is TRBV2, with a possible D match to TRBD1 (5 bases). V was cut by 7 bases and J by 6 bases, with 16 bases left in between. Germline V gene data show CDR1 as SNHLY and CDR2 as FYNNEI. The CDR3 runs 14 residues. The CDR3 reads CASIPDSLKNTIYF. The CDR3, as DNA: TGTGCCAGCATCCCTGACAGCCTCAAAAACACCATATATTTT. The variable domain in full, with the rest retrieved from reference TRBV2 and TRBJ1-3, is EPEVTQTPSHQVTQMGQEVILRCVPISNHLYFYWYRQILGQKVEFLVSFYNNEISEKSEIFDDQFSVERPDGSNFTLKIRSTKLEDSAMYFCASIPDSLKNTIYFGEGSWLTVV.

The chain employs TRBV2 and TRBJ2-5; 9 nucleotides agree with TRBD2. The germline V gene has CDR1 SNHLY and CDR2 FYNNEI. CDR3 length: 16 amino acids. V shed 0 bases and J 5 bases; nucleotides not matched to a gene: 7. The CDR3 DNA is TGTGCCAGCAGTGAAGCGCTTAGCGGGAGTACGGAGACCCAGTACTTC. This sequence encodes CASSEALSGSTETQYF.

The chain is built from TRBV12-3 or TRBV12-4 and TRBJ1-2; D perhaps matches TRBD1 (5 bases). V was trimmed by 8 bases and J by 3 bases, leaving 13 bases between them. The CDR3 runs to 13 residues. Here the CDR3 reads CASFADSYYGYTF. CDR3 sequence (DNA): TGTGCCAGCTTCGCTGACAGCTACTATGGCTACACCTTC.

This chain joins TRBV2 and TRBJ1-1; 7 bases line up with TRBD1. CDR3 size: 16 residues. Looked up from germline, CDR1 is SNHLY and CDR2 is FYNNEI. The junction had 7 bases not matched to a gene; V was cut back by 2 bases and J by 1 base. CDR3 in DNA: TGTGCCAGCAGTGAACTCAGGGGGGCACAGAACACTGAAGCTTTCTTT. Its translation is CASSELRGAQNTEAFF. Looking up the rest from reference TRBV2 and TRBJ1-1 gives the full variable domain: EPEVTQTPSHQVTQMGQEVILRCVPISNHLYFYWYRQILGQKVEFLVSFYNNEISEKSEIFDDQFSVERPDGSNFTLKIRSTKLEDSAMYFCASSELRGAQNTEAFFGQGTRLTVV.

The chain couples TRBV5-1 to TRBJ2-3; D remains unclear. The V gene lost 0 bases and the J gene lost 4 bases, with 15 bases spanning the gap. The germline CDR1 and CDR2 sequences are SGHRS and YFSETQ. CDR3 length: 16 residues. DNA for the CDR3: TGCGCCAGCAGCTTGGGGCCGATGGCCCTGGCAGATACGCAGTATTTT. Translation: CASSLGPMALADTQYF.

The V gene is TRBV5-1, the J gene TRBJ2-2; D perhaps matches TRBD2 (6 bases). Germline loops: CDR1 SGHRS, CDR2 YFSETQ. Trimming took off 0 bases at V and 7 bases at J, with 7 bases between the two ends. The CDR3 has 13 amino acids. The CDR3 DNA is TGCGCCAGCAGCTTGGCCGGGGGCGGGGAGCTGTTTTTT. Translating gives CASSLAGGGELFF.

The chain couples TRBV9 to TRBJ1-2, with D tentatively TRBD1 (6 bases). CDR3 length equals 15 residues. The V gene lost 4 bases and the J gene lost 2 bases, with 15 bases spanning the gap. CDR1 and CDR2 (germline): SGDLS, YYNGEE. The CDR3: CASSPQDSLNYGYTF. The CDR3 nucleotides read TGTGCCAGCAGCCCGCAGGACAGCCTGAACTATGGCTACACCTTC.

The chain is built from TRBV5-1 and TRBJ2-5; D remains ambiguous. This CDR3 comprises 12 residues. Germline V CDR1 and CDR2: SGHRS, YFSETQ. Deletions cut 0 bases from V and 5 bases from J, with 5 bases between. This chain's CDR3 is CASSLAMETQYF. The DNA of the CDR3 is TGCGCCAGCAGCTTGGCCATGGAGACCCAGTACTTC.

This clone appeared once. CDR3 amino acids: CASSDPQGAETQYF. DNA for the CDR3: TGCGCCAGCAGCGACCCGCAGGGGGCTGAGACCCAGTACTTC. The J gene is TRBJ2-5, the V gene TRBV5-1; 8 bases map to TRBD1. CDR1 and CDR2 from the germline V gene are SGHRS and YFSETQ. Germline trimming cut 4 bases from V and 5 bases from J; bases unmatched to any gene: 7. CDR3 size: 14 residues.

The chain uses TRBV6-1 and TRBJ2-5, with 12 nucleotides matching TRBD2. The germline gives CDR1 MNHNS, CDR2 SASEGT. The CDR3 consists of 19 residues. V dropped 0 bases and J dropped 4; count of bases not matched to a gene: 12. The CDR3: CASSEAAGLAGGSGETQYF. CDR3 bases: TGTGCCAGCAGTGAAGCCGCGGGTCTAGCGGGAGGGTCCGGAGAGACCCAGTACTTC.

This clone was counted once. V usage is TRBV14 and J usage is TRBJ2-3; TRBD1 might be the D (5 bases). Germline CDR1 and CDR2: SGHDN and FVKESK. The ends were cut back, 1 base at V and 2 bases at J, with 13 bases in the middle. This CDR3 is 16 amino acids long. CDR3 DNA: TGTGCCAGCAGCCAAGCTGGCAGGGAAGACACAGATACGCAGTATTTT. This translates into CASSQAGREDTDTQYF.

The chain couples TRBV14 to TRBJ2-7, with 9 bases fitting TRBD1. The V and J ends lost 1 base and 2 bases, in that order; junction bases with no gene match: 3. The CDR3 is made up of 15 amino acids. Germline V lookup: CDR1 SGHDN, CDR2 FVKESK. The CDR3 sequence: CASSQVHRGPYEQYF. In DNA, the CDR3 is TGTGCCAGCAGCCAAGTTCACAGGGGGCCCTACGAGCAGTACTTC.